This is a list of T cell receptor beta chains from one sample in a study of T cell repertoires in cytomegalovirus infection. TCRdb independently ran MiXCR on the reads; one entry per CDR3 protein. This table has fewer than 350,000 distinct CDR3 sequences, around a tenth appearing once. Sequenced input: PBMCs. These receptor sequences come from a human donor in good health (CMV status not recorded). Some clones in this sample may be carry-over from other donors' samples. Both conserved end residues are part of each CDR3. D genes are given only for firm matches. Only part of the rows carry a size: once, few, many, or a class if the clone is expanded.

.	few	TRBV7-2	16	TRBJ1-1	CASSFSSGRGNTEAFF	TGTGCCAGCAGCTTCAGTAGTGGTCGGGGGAACACTGAAGCTTTCTTT
.	.	TRBV5-1	14	TRBJ1-2	CASSLAGVAYGYTF	TGCGCCAGCAGCTTGGCCGGGGTTGCCTATGGCTACACCTTC
TRBD1	.	TRBV5-3	14	TRBJ1-2	CASSAGTGVDGYTF	TGTGCCAGCAGTGCCGGGACAGGGGTGGACGGCTACACCTTC
.	.	TRBV28	16	TRBJ1-5	CARNSTGSHIYQPQHF	TGTGCCAGAAATTCTACCGGGAGCCACATCTATCAGCCCCAGCATTTT
.	.	TRBV11-3	12	TRBJ1-2	CASSLESGGYTF	TGTGCCAGCAGCTTAGAATCTGGAGGCTACACCTTC
TRBD2	many	TRBV7-2	15	TRBJ2-1	CASSSTSGARAEQFF	TGTGCCAGCAGCTCGACTAGCGGGGCCAGGGCTGAGCAGTTCTTC
.	.	TRBV28	12	TRBJ2-7	CASSLLASEQYF	TGTGCCAGCAGTCTACTAGCATCCGAGCAGTACTTC
.	many	TRBV7-2	13	TRBJ2-1	CASSLVRGNEQFF	TGTGCCAGCAGCTTAGTCCGGGGAAATGAGCAGTTCTTC
.	many	TRBV2	13	TRBJ2-1	CASSEATSNEQFF	TGTGCCAGCAGTGAAGCGACTAGCAATGAGCAGTTCTTC
TRBD1	.	TRBV6-5	16	TRBJ2-7	CASTKPLNRGSYEQYF	TGTGCCAGCACCAAACCTCTTAACAGGGGATCCTACGAGCAGTACTTC
.	few	TRBV7-7	13	TRBJ2-5	CASSYRAGETQYF	TGTGCCAGCAGCTACCGGGCGGGAGAGACCCAGTACTTC
.	.	TRBV6-2/TRBV6-3	11	TRBJ2-3	CASSQLDTQYF	TGTGCCAGCAGTCAACTGGATACGCAGTATTTT
.	few	TRBV27	14	TRBJ1-1	CASSFTGRGTEAFF	TGTGCCAGCAGTTTTACAGGGAGAGGAACTGAAGCTTTCTTT
.	.	TRBV30	13	TRBJ1-5	CAWSLPQGQPQHF	TGTGCCTGGAGTCTACCTCAGGGGCAGCCCCAGCATTTT
.	few	TRBV2	17	TRBJ1-4	CASTIRGRPRPNEKLFF	TGTGCCAGCACCATCAGGGGCAGGCCCCGGCCAAATGAAAAACTGTTTTTT
.	many	TRBV9	15	TRBJ2-7	CASSPDGARYYEQYF	TGTGCCAGCAGTCCCGACGGGGCGAGATACTACGAGCAGTACTTC
.	many	TRBV7-9	15	TRBJ1-6	CASTPYGRVDSPLHF	TGTGCCAGCACCCCTTATGGAAGGGTGGATTCACCCCTCCACTTT
TRBD1	few	TRBV20-1	14	TRBJ1-1	CSPNGGRGLTEAFF	TGCAGTCCGAACGGCGGCAGGGGGTTAACTGAAGCTTTCTTT
.	many	TRBV6-2/TRBV6-3	14	TRBJ2-1	CASSYSGPLPEQFF	TGTGCCAGCAGTTACTCGGGACCGTTGCCTGAGCAGTTCTTC
.	few	TRBV6-2/TRBV6-3	14	TRBJ1-5	CASSLGKDNQPQHF	TGTGCCAGCAGTCTGGGGAAGGACAATCAGCCCCAGCATTTT
TRBD1	.	TRBV19	15	TRBJ2-7	CASSPSGTVFYEQYF	TGTGCCAGTAGTCCATCGGGGACAGTTTTCTACGAGCAGTACTTC
.	few	TRBV7-2	15	TRBJ1-2	CASSSRVVSAYGYTF	TGTGCCAGCAGCTCCAGGGTCGTTTCGGCCTATGGCTACACCTTC
.	few	TRBV6-6	16	TRBJ1-5	CASSRATSYSNQPQHF	TGTGCCAGCAGCCGGGCGACAAGTTATAGCAATCAGCCCCAGCATTTT
TRBD2	many	TRBV7-2	15	TRBJ2-3	CASRTSGRPTDTQYF	TGTGCCAGCAGGACTAGCGGGAGGCCCACAGATACGCAGTATTTT
TRBD1	many	TRBV7-2	17	TRBJ1-5	CASSLEPYGRGNQPQHF	TGTGCCAGCAGCTTAGAACCCTACGGCAGGGGGAATCAGCCCCAGCATTTT
.	many	TRBV7-8	15	TRBJ1-5	CASSRGDGINQPQHF	TGTGCCAGCAGCCGAGGGGACGGGATTAATCAGCCCCAGCATTTT
TRBD2	many	TRBV7-2	15	TRBJ2-5	CASSLRGGYQETQYF	TGTGCCAGCAGTTTACGCGGGGGGTACCAAGAGACCCAGTACTTC
.	many	TRBV7-2	12	TRBJ1-2	CASSFLARGYTF	TGTGCCAGCAGCTTCCTCGCCCGTGGCTACACCTTC
TRBD1	.	TRBV7-8	15	TRBJ1-1	CASSSFAQGMTEAFF	TGTGCCAGCAGTTCCTTCGCACAGGGGATGACTGAAGCTTTCTTT
TRBD2	many	TRBV7-2	15	TRBJ2-3	CASSTAGAGTDTQYF	TGTGCCAGCAGTACAGCGGGAGCGGGCACAGATACGCAGTATTTT
TRBD1	many	TRBV7-9	15	TRBJ2-7	CASSQAGTGGREQYF	TGTGCCAGCAGCCAAGCCGGGACAGGGGGCCGCGAGCAGTACTTC
.	.	TRBV7-9	12	TRBJ1-2	CASSIGAGGYTF	TGTGCCAGCTCCATAGGGGCTGGCGGCTACACCTTC
TRBD2	many	TRBV15	16	TRBJ2-3	CATSTRLAGAGDTQYF	TGTGCCACCAGCACTAGACTAGCGGGGGCTGGGGATACGCAGTATTTT
TRBD2	.	TRBV7-3	15	TRBJ2-2	CASSGSGKGTGELFF	TGTGCCAGCAGCGGAAGCGGGAAGGGGACCGGGGAGCTGTTTTTT
.	few	TRBV28	14	TRBJ1-1	CASSAPTGNTEAFF	TGTGCCAGCAGTGCCCCGACAGGAAACACTGAAGCTTTCTTT
.	.	TRBV27	14	TRBJ1-1	CASSLTQLGLEAFF	TGTGCCAGCAGTTTGACCCAACTGGGACTCGAAGCTTTCTTT
.	many	TRBV2	14	TRBJ2-7	CASSGTKSAYEQYF	TGTGCCAGCAGCGGGACAAAATCGGCCTACGAGCAGTACTTC
.	.	TRBV20-1	15	TRBJ1-6	CSARGVGLGNSPLHF	TGCAGTGCTAGAGGGGTAGGATTGGGTAATTCACCCCTCCACTTT
TRBD2	.	TRBV15	16	TRBJ2-1	CATSRALAGGGNEQFF	TGTGCCACCAGCAGAGCTCTAGCGGGAGGGGGAAATGAGCAGTTCTTC
.	.	TRBV28	13	TRBJ1-4	CASGRLSNEKLFF	TGTGCCAGCGGTCGCCTATCTAATGAAAAACTGTTTTTT
TRBD2	few	TRBV19	16	TRBJ2-1	CASSSGTSGSYNEQFF	TGTGCCAGTAGTAGCGGGACTAGCGGATCCTACAATGAGCAGTTCTTC
.	.	TRBV7-3	17	TRBJ2-2	CASSLGLGANLAGELFF	TGTGCCAGCAGCTTGGGACTGGGGGCGAACCTGGCCGGGGAGCTGTTTTTT
.	.	TRBV19	12	TRBJ1-5	CAGGAAAGPQHF	TGTGCCGGGGGGGCGGCCGCAGGGCCCCAGCATTTT
TRBD2	few	TRBV28	16	TRBJ2-1	CASSISTSGTDNEQFF	TGTGCCAGCAGTATCTCGACTAGCGGGACTGACAATGAGCAGTTCTTC
.	.	TRBV4-2	15	TRBJ1-2	CASSPMVLGDYGYTF	TGTGCCAGCAGCCCAATGGTTTTAGGCGACTATGGCTACACCTTC
.	.	TRBV28	13	TRBJ1-1	CASRGPPNTEAFF	TGTGCCAGCAGGGGACCACCGAACACTGAAGCTTTCTTT
.	many	TRBV7-6	15	TRBJ1-1	CASSAPGGLNTEAFF	TGTGCCAGCAGCGCTCCGGGGGGATTGAACACTGAAGCTTTCTTT
TRBD1	.	TRBV7-2	12	TRBJ1-2	CATRQGGYGYTF	TGTGCCACCCGACAGGGTGGGTATGGCTACACCTTC
.	.	TRBV6-2/TRBV6-3	13	TRBJ2-7	CASSGGQQYEQYF	TGTGCCAGCAGTGGTGGCCAGCAGTACGAGCAGTACTTC
.	many	TRBV6-2/TRBV6-3	14	TRBJ2-7	CASRPPGFAYEQYF	TGTGCCAGCAGACCACCAGGATTCGCCTACGAGCAGTACTTC
.	.	TRBV30	13	TRBJ1-1	CAWRRGLNTEAFF	TGTGCCTGGAGACGGGGCCTGAACACTGAAGCTTTCTTT
.	many	TRBV2	16	TRBJ1-3	CASSRRRSSSGNTIYF	TGTGCCAGCAGCCGCAGGCGCAGTTCCTCTGGAAACACCATATATTTT
TRBD2	few	TRBV5-4	18	TRBJ2-2	CASSLGIGTSGNTGELFF	TGTGCCAGCAGCTTGGGTATTGGGACTAGCGGGAACACCGGGGAGCTGTTTTTT
TRBD2	.	TRBV6-6	15	TRBJ2-5	CASTPRGTSGETQYF	TGTGCCAGCACCCCAAGGGGGACTAGCGGGGAGACCCAGTACTTC
.	many	TRBV6-1	13	TRBJ2-7	CASSVRPGNEQYF	TGTGCCAGCAGTGTTCGACCAGGAAACGAGCAGTACTTC
.	.	TRBV6-6	16	TRBJ2-7	CASSPTAGPNSYEQYF	TGTGCCAGCAGTCCTACTGCAGGTCCCAACTCCTACGAGCAGTACTTC
.	many	TRBV3-1	14	TRBJ1-6	CASSRESRDSPLHF	TGTGCCAGCAGCCGGGAAAGCAGGGATTCACCCCTCCACTTT